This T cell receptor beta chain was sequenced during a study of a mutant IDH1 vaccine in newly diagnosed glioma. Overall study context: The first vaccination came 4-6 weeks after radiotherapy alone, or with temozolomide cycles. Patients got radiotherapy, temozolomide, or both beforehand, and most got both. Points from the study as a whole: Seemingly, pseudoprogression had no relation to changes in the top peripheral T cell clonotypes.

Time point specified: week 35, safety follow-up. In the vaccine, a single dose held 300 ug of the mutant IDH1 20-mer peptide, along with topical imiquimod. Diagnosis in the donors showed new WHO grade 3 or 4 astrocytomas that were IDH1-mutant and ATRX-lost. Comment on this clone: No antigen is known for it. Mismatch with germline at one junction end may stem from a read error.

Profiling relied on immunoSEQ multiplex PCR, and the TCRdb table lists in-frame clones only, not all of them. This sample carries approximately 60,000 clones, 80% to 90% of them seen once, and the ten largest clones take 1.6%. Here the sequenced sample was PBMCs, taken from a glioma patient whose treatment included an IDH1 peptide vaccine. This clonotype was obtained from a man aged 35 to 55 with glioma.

Here the CDR3 reads CASSEMGRGTGELFF. CDR3 sequence (DNA): TGTGCTAGCAGCGAGATGGGGCGCGGCACCGGGGAGCTGTTTTTT. V and J are TRBV7-7 and TRBJ2-2; D perhaps matches TRBD1 (5 bases). Germline CDR1 and CDR2: SSHAT and FNYEAQ (reference sequence). There are 15 residues in the CDR3.